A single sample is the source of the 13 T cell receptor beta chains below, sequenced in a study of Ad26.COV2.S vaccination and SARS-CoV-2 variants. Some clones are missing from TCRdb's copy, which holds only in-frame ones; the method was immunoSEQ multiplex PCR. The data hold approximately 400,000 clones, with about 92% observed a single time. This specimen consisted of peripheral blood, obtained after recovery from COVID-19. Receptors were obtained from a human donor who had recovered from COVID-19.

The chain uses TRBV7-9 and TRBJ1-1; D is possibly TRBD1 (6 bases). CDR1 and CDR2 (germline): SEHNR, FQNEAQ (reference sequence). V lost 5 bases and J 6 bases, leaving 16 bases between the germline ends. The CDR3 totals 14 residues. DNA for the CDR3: TGTGCCAGCAGCCCCCCAGGGGTAAACGCTGAAGCTTTCTTT. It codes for CASSPPGVNAEAFF.

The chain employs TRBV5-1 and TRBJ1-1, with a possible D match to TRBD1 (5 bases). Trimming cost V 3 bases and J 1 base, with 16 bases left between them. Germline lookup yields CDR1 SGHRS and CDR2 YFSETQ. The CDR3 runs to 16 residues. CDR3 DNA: TGCGCCAGCAGCTCCGCCTCCGGGGGAAGGAACACTGAAGCTTTCTTT. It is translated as CASSSASGGRNTEAFF.

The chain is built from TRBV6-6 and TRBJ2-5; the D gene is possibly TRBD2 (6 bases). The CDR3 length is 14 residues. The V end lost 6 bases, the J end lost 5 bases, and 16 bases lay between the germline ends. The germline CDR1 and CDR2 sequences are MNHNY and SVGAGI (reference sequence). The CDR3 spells CASSRLGGPETQYF. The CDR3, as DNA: TGTGCCAGCAGCAGACTAGGAGGCCCGGAGACCCAGTACTTC.

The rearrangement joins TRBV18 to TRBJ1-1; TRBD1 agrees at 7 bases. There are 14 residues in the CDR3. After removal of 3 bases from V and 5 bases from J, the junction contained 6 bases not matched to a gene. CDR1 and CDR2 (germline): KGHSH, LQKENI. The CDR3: CASSPRQGGTEAFF. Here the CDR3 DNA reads TGTGCCAGCTCACCGCGACAGGGTGGGACTGAAGCTTTCTTT.

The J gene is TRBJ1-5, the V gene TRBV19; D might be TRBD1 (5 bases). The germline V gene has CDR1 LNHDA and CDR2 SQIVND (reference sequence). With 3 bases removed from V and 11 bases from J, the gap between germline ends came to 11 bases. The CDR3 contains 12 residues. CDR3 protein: CASSMGPGTQHF. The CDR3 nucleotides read TGTGCCAGTAGTATGGGTCCAGGGACCCAGCATTTT.

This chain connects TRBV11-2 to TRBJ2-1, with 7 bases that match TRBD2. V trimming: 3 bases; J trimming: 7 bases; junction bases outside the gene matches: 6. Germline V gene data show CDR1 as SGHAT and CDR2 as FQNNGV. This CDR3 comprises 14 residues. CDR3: CASSFRTRVNEQFF. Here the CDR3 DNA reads TGTGCCAGCAGCTTTAGGACTAGGGTAAATGAGCAGTTCTTC.

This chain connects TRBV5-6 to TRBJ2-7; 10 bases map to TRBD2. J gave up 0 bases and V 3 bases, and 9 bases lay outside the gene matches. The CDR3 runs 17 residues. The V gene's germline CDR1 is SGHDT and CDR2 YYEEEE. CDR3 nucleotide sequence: TGTGCCAGCAGCTCTCTAGCGGGGGCCCTTATCTCCTACGAGCAGTACTTC. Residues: CASSSLAGALISYEQYF.

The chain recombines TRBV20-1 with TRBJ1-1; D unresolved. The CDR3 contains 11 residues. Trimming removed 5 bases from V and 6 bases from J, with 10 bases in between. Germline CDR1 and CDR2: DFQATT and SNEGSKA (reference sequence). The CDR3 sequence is CSAPFGPEAFF. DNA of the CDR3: TGCAGTGCTCCATTTGGGCCTGAAGCTTTCTTT.

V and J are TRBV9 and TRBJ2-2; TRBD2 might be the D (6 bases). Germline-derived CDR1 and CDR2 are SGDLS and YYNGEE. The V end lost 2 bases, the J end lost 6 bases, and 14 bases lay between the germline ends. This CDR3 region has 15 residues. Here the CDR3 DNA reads TGTGCCAGCAGCGTTCGGGAGATCCGGGCCGGGGAGCTGTTTTTT. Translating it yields CASSVREIRAGELFF.

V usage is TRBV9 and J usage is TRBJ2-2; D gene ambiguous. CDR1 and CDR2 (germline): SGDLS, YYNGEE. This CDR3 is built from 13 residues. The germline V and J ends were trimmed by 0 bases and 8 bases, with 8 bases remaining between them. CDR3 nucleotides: TGTGCCAGCAGCGTAGGAACTCGGGGGGAGCTGTTTTTT. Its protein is CASSVGTRGELFF.

The CDR3 DNA follows: TGCAGTGCTAGTCATGGACAGGGCTATGGCTACACCTTC. It is translated as CSASHGQGYGYTF. The gene calls are TRBV20-1 and TRBJ1-2; 8 bases fit TRBD1. There are 13 residues in the CDR3. In germline, CDR1 is DFQATT, CDR2 SNEGSKA (reference sequence). The J segment lost 4 bases and the V segment lost 3 bases, leaving 4 bases of the junction unmatched.

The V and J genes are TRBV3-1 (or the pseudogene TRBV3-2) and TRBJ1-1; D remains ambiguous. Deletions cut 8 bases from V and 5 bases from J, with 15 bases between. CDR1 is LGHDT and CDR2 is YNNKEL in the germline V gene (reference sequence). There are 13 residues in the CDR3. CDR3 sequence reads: CASQKGLGTEAFF. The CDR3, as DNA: TGTGCCAGCCAGAAGGGCCTAGGGACTGAAGCTTTCTTT.

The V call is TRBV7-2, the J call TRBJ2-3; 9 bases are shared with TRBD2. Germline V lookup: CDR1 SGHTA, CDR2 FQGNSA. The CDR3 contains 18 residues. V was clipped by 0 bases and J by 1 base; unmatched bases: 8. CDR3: CASSLASGGGHRTDTQYF. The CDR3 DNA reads TGTGCCAGCAGCTTAGCTAGCGGGGGCGGGCATCGCACAGATACGCAGTATTTT.